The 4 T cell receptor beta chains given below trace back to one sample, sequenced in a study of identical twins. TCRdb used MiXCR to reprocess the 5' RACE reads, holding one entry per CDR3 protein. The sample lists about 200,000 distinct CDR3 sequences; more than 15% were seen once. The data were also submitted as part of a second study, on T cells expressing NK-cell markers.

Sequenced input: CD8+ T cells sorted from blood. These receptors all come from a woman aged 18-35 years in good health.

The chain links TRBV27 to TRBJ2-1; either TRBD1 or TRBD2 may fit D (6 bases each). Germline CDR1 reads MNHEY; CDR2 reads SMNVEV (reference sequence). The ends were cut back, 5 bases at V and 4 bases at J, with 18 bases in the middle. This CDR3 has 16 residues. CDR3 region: CASSPTPAGQYNEQFF. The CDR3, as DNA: TGTGCCAGCAGTCCCACCCCCGCGGGACAATACAATGAGCAGTTCTTC.

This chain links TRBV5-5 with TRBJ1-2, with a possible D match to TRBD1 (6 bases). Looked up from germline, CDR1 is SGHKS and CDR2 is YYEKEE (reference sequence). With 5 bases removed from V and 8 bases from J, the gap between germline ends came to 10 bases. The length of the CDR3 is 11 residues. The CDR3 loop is CASRWTAGYTF. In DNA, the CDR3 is TGTGCCAGCAGATGGACAGCCGGCTACACCTTC. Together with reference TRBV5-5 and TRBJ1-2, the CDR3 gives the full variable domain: DAGVTQSPTHLIKTRGQQVTLRCSPISGHKSVSWYQQVLGQGPQFIFQYYEKEERGRGNFPDRFSARQFPNYSSELNVNALLLGDSALYLCASRWTAGYTFGSGTRLTVV.

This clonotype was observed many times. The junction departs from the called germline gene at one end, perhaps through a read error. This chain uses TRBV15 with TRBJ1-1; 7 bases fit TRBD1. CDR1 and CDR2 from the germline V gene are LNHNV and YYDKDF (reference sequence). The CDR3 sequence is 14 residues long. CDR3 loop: CATSGDRVHTEAFF. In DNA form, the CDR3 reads TGTGCCACCAGCGGAGACAGGGTCCACACTGAAGCTTTCTTT.

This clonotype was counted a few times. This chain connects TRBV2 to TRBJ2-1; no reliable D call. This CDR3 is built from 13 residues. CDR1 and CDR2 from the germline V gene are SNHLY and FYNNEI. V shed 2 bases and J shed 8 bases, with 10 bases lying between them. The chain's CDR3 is CASSETGLDEQFF. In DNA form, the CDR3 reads TGTGCCAGCAGTGAAACGGGCCTGGATGAGCAGTTCTTC.